A single TCR beta chain is shown here with its context. RNA transcripts provided the template for amplifying TCR beta CDR3 regions. Second-round multiplex PCR followed a first-round RT-PCR using HTBI primers. MiXCR, run by TCRdb on the multiplex PCR reads, gives a single entry per CDR3 protein. The sample contains approximately 640,000 distinct CDR3 sequences, roughly two fifths of which appear only once. This entry belongs to a study of Graves' ophthalmopathy and Graves' hyperthyroidism. The CDR3 covers 18 residues. V gave up 3 bases and J gave up 2 bases; unmatched junction bases: 11. Germline loops: CDR1 SGDLS, CDR2 YYNGEE.

V gene TRBV9 combines with J gene TRBJ1-5; 10 bases fit TRBD1. This TCR came from an adult man with Graves' ophthalmopathy. Sequencing used peripheral blood. As DNA, the CDR3 is TGTGCCAGCAGCGACGTGGACAGGGGGTCGCTTGGCAATCAGCCCCAGCATTTT. Its protein is CASSDVDRGSLGNQPQHF.